The 30 T cell receptor beta chains below all came from one sample that was sequenced in a study of liver allograft versus peripheral blood T cells. Background on the study: Repertoires from peripheral blood of liver transplant recipients were compared with those inside their transplanted livers.

TCRdb redid the calling of the reads with MiXCR, one entry per CDR3 protein. The table has about 12,000 distinct CDR3 sequences, around 30% seen once. The receptors here all came from a human patient who had a liver transplant. Some T cells may arise from the graft donor.

The gene calls are TRBV28 and TRBJ1-5, with unresolved D. Looked up from germline, CDR1 is MDHEN and CDR2 is SYDVKM. The CDR3 is 12 residues long. The V gene lost 5 bases and the J gene lost 7 bases, with 9 bases spanning the gap. The CDR3 spells CASSPHRQPQHF. The DNA for the CDR3 is TGTGCCAGCAGTCCCCATAGGCAGCCCCAGCATTTT.

This rearrangement joins TRBV13 to TRBJ1-3; D unresolved. This CDR3 spans 15 amino acids. V was shortened by 1 base and J by 0 bases, with 7 bases between the two germline ends. The germline gives CDR1 PRHDT, CDR2 FYEKMQ (reference sequence). Here the CDR3 DNA reads TGTGCCAGCAGCTTAGAACGGGACTCTGGAAACACCATATATTTT. This codes for CASSLERDSGNTIYF.

This clonotype ranks as medium-sized. The chain carries TRBV18 and TRBJ2-5; the D is unclear. V was pared by 3 bases and J by 1 base, with 9 bases between. The CDR3 totals 14 residues. The germline V gene encodes CDR1 KGHSH and CDR2 LQKENI. The CDR3 is CASSPGSSQETQYF. For the CDR3, the DNA is TGTGCCAGCTCACCGGGGTCGAGCCAAGAGACCCAGTACTTC.

By share, this clonotype ranks as medium-sized (0.01 to 0.1%). The V gene is TRBV15, the J gene TRBJ2-2, with D unclear. The CDR3 consists of 18 residues. Germline V lookup: CDR1 LNHNV, CDR2 YYDKDF (reference sequence). Trimming removed 3 bases at V and 0 bases at J, with 17 bases between. CDR3 sequence reads: CATSRVRSPRPNTGELFF. The CDR3 DNA is TGTGCCACCAGCAGGGTGAGGAGCCCAAGACCGAACACCGGGGAGCTGTTTTTT.

This clonotype has only one observation. The chain uses TRBV11-2 and TRBJ2-3; D unclear. There are 14 residues in the CDR3. Germline CDR1 SGHAT, CDR2 FQNNGV. The V and J ends lost 1 base and 2 bases respectively, with 7 bases between them. The CDR3, as DNA: TGTGCCAGCAGCTTAGTCACGTACACAGATACGCAGTATTTT. This encodes CASSLVTYTDTQYF.

To note about this clonotype: Possible read error: a much larger clone is one base away. The V and J genes are TRBV24-1 and TRBJ2-3; TRBD2 agrees at 13 bases. Germline CDR1 KGHDR, CDR2 SFDVKD. This CDR3 spans 16 amino acids. The CDR3 is CVTSDFTSGGGDTQYF. CDR3 bases: TGTGTCACCAGTGATTTTACTAGCGGGGGGGGAGATACGCAGTATTTT.

By sample fraction, this clonotype is medium-sized. The V gene is TRBV6-2 or TRBV6-3, the J gene TRBJ2-3; 9 nucleotides line up with TRBD2. CDR1 MNHEY and CDR2 SVGEGT come from the germline V gene. CDR3 length equals 16 residues. With V trimmed by 1 base and J by 3 bases, 5 bases remained unmatched. CDR3 amino acids: CASSYLAGGPTDTQYF. CDR3 nucleotides: TGTGCCAGCAGTTACTTGGCGGGGGGGCCGACAGATACGCAGTATTTT.

The V gene is TRBV5-5, the J gene TRBJ1-5; TRBD1 might be the D (6 bases). Germline V gene data show CDR1 as SGHKS and CDR2 as YYEKEE (reference sequence). The CDR3 runs 14 residues. Between the trimmed V and J ends, which lost 4 bases and 2 bases, there was a span of 10 bases. The CDR3 spells CASSAGGGNQPQHF. The CDR3 DNA follows: TGTGCCAGCAGCGCGGGGGGCGGCAATCAGCCCCAGCATTTT.

This clonotype is labeled as medium-sized (0.01 to 0.1%). The chain couples TRBV24-1 to TRBJ2-3, with 9 bases identical to TRBD1. There are 16 residues in the CDR3. The germline CDR1 and CDR2 sequences are KGHDR and SFDVKD. V lost 3 bases and J lost 4; bases outside the gene matches: 7. CDR3 in DNA: TGTGCCACCAGTGATCCCGGGACAGGGAGCCCAGATACGCAGTATTTT. Translating it yields CATSDPGTGSPDTQYF.

This clonotype showed up many times. The chain combines TRBV27 with TRBJ2-1; TRBD2 matches at 9 bases. J lost 5 bases, V lost 7 bases, and 12 bases had no gene match. The CDR3 loop spans 16 amino acids. CDR1 and CDR2 (germline): MNHEY, SMNVEV (reference sequence). CDR3 amino acids: CASKGISGSGNNEQFF. CDR3 bases: TGTGCCAGCAAGGGAATTAGCGGGAGTGGGAACAATGAGCAGTTCTTC.

This clonotype ranks as medium-sized (0.01 to 0.1%). The chain combines TRBV6-1 with TRBJ1-2; D is ambiguous. CDR1 is MNHNS and CDR2 is SASEGT in the germline V gene. V was pared by 11 bases and J by 4 bases, with 17 bases between. This CDR3 region has 13 residues. The chain's CDR3 is CAGRPGGGYGYTF. CDR3 bases: TGTGCCGGACGGCCGGGAGGAGGCTATGGCTACACCTTC.

The chain uses TRBV9 and TRBJ2-1; D remains unclear. This CDR3 region has 14 residues. Germline lookup yields CDR1 SGDLS and CDR2 YYNGEE. V lost 0 bases, J lost 0 bases, and 4 bases lay in between. As DNA, the CDR3 is TGTGCCAGCAGCGTAGCTAGCTCCTACAATGAGCAGTTCTTC. This translates into CASSVASSYNEQFF.

This clonotype showed up just a few times. V is TRBV9 and J is TRBJ2-3, with 13 bases identical to TRBD2. This CDR3 is 18 amino acids long. J lost 2 bases, V lost 0 bases, and 6 bases had no gene match. Germline CDR1 SGDLS, CDR2 YYNGEE. Written as DNA, the CDR3 is TGTGCCAGCAGCGTAGCAGTCGGGACTAGCGGGGACACAGATACGCAGTATTTT. Translating it yields CASSVAVGTSGDTDTQYF.

V is TRBV14 and J is TRBJ1-1, with a weak D call TRBD1 (5 bases). Germline V gene lookup returns CDR1 SGHDN and CDR2 FVKESK. Trimming left V 5 bases short and J 4 bases short, with 17 bases between. This CDR3 is built from 15 residues. The CDR3 DNA is TGTGCCAGCAGCAAAGTCGGGGGGTTTGGCACTGAAGCTTTCTTT. This gives the protein CASSKVGGFGTEAFF.

This clonotype ranks as medium-sized. The V call is TRBV6-6, the J call TRBJ1-6; D remains unclear. Germline CDR1 reads MNHNY; CDR2 reads SVGAGI (reference sequence). This CDR3 region has 12 residues. Deletions cut 7 bases from V and 10 bases from J, with 11 bases between. This CDR3 is CASTVEKSPLHF. The DNA for the CDR3 is TGTGCCAGCACCGTCGAGAAATCACCCCTCCACTTT.

This clonotype was seen once. V and J are TRBV6-5 and TRBJ1-1; possible D gene TRBD1, 5 bases. This CDR3 has 14 residues. Trimming took off 0 bases at V and 5 bases at J, with 10 bases between the two ends. The germline V gene encodes CDR1 MNHEY and CDR2 SVGAGI. CDR3 sequence (DNA): TGTGCCAGCAGTTACTCGGGACGCGGGACTGAAGCTTTCTTT. Protein product: CASSYSGRGTEAFF.

This clonotype has at least ten counts. V usage is TRBV6-5 and J usage is TRBJ2-2; TRBD1 matches at 8 bases. Germline-derived CDR1 and CDR2 are MNHEY and SVGAGI. Unmatched junction bases numbered 11, after V lost 8 bases and J lost 3 bases. CDR3 length equals 16 residues. The chain's CDR3 is CASQGAGRPDTGELFF. Written as DNA, the CDR3 is TGTGCCAGCCAGGGGGCCGGGAGACCGGACACCGGGGAGCTGTTTTTT.

Within the sample, this clonotype is medium-sized. The chain recombines TRBV13 with TRBJ2-1, with D uncertain. The CDR3 covers 16 residues. Looked up from germline, CDR1 is PRHDT and CDR2 is FYEKMQ (reference sequence). V lost 0 bases, J lost 1 base, and 10 bases lay in between. Here the CDR3 reads CASSLGGGQSYNEQFF. Here the CDR3 DNA reads TGTGCCAGCAGCTTAGGAGGCGGTCAATCCTACAATGAGCAGTTCTTC.

The chain combines TRBV7-2 with TRBJ2-3, with 9 bases fitting TRBD2. The CDR3 has 17 amino acids. Germline V gives CDR1 SGHTA, CDR2 FQGNSA. Germline trimming cut 1 base from V and 6 bases from J; bases unmatched to any gene: 11. DNA for the CDR3: TGTGCCAGCAGCTTAGGGGATGGTAGCGGGAGTTATGATACGCAGTATTTT. Residues: CASSLGDGSGSYDTQYF.

This sequence joins TRBV27 and TRBJ1-4; maybe TRBD1 (6 bases). CDR3 length: 16 residues. CDR1 is MNHEY and CDR2 is SMNVEV in the germline V gene (reference sequence). With 6 bases removed from V and 8 bases from J, the gap between germline ends came to 22 bases. CDR3: CASSPHGAGAEEKLFF. The CDR3 nucleotides are TGTGCCAGCAGCCCCCATGGGGCAGGGGCAGAAGAAAAACTGTTTTTT. Combining the CDR3 with reference TRBV27 and TRBJ1-4 gives the whole variable domain EAQVTQNPRYLITVTGKKLTVTCSQNMNHEYMSWYRQDPGLGLRQIYYSMNVEVTDKGDVPEGYKVSRKEKRNFPLILESPSPNQTSLYFCASSPHGAGAEEKLFFGSGTQLSVL.

Comments on this clonotype: A read error may explain this, as a much larger clone is one base away. CDR3 in DNA: TGTGCCAGTAGTATAACCACTTTCCACGAGCAGTACTTC. It yields the protein CASSITTFHEQYF. The chain recombines TRBV30 with TRBJ2-7; D gene unclear. Germline CDR1 is GTSNPN and CDR2 is SVGIG (reference sequence). V dropped 8 bases and J dropped 5 bases, with 19 bases sitting between them. The CDR3 contains 13 residues. The complete variable domain, with remaining parts taken from reference TRBV30 and TRBJ2-7, reads SQTIHQWPATLVQPVGSPLSLECTVEGTSNPNLYWYRQAAGRGLQLLFYSVGIGQISSEVPQNLSASRPQDRQFILSSKKLLLSDSGFYLCASSITTFHEQYFGPGTRLTVT.

This clonotype is judged medium-sized. The V call is TRBV15, the J call TRBJ2-1; D is ambiguous. V was trimmed by 5 bases and J by 0 bases, leaving 17 bases between them. This CDR3 is 17 amino acids long. CDR1 LNHNV and CDR2 YYDKDF come from the germline V gene (reference sequence). CDR3 sequence reads: CATSDGLLLSSYNEQFF. The DNA of the CDR3 is TGTGCCACCAGCGATGGATTACTTCTGAGCTCCTACAATGAGCAGTTCTTC.

This clonotype is categorized as medium-sized (0.01 to 0.1%). The genes are TRBV27 and TRBJ2-2; D is unclear. Germline V lookup: CDR1 MNHEY, CDR2 SMNVEV (reference sequence). Trimming took 2 bases from V and 6 from J, leaving 7 bases between them. The CDR3 is 13 residues long. This CDR3 is CASSLPDSGELFF. The CDR3 region has the DNA TGTGCCAGCAGTTTACCCGATTCCGGGGAGCTGTTTTTT.

The rearrangement links TRBV6-1 to TRBJ1-5; D remains ambiguous. V was pared by 6 bases and J by 0 bases, with 9 bases between. Germline CDR1 MNHNS, CDR2 SASEGT. The CDR3 loop spans 14 amino acids. Here the CDR3 DNA reads TGTGCCAGCAGGACACTGTATAGCAATCAGCCCCAGCATTTT. Amino acids: CASRTLYSNQPQHF.

This clonotype was detected only a few times. J is TRBJ2-5 and V is TRBV7-9, with D tentatively TRBD1 (6 bases). V dropped 5 bases and J dropped 1 base, with 11 bases sitting between them. The germline gives CDR1 SEHNR, CDR2 FQNEAQ (reference sequence). The CDR3 sequence is 14 residues long. The CDR3 region has the DNA TGTGCCAGCAGCCAGGGGACGGTCCAAGAGACCCAGTACTTC. This gives the protein CASSQGTVQETQYF.

The rearrangement uses TRBV6-1 and TRBJ2-2; the match to TRBD1 covers 12 bases. CDR1 is MNHNS and CDR2 is SASEGT in the germline V gene. The CDR3 consists of 16 residues. The J segment lost 4 bases and the V segment lost 5 bases, leaving 5 bases of the junction unmatched. CDR3 DNA: TGTGCCAGCAGTTGGGGACAGGGGGCGCGCACCGGGGAGCTGTTTTTT. This codes for CASSWGQGARTGELFF.

In its sample, this clonotype was seen a few times. This rearrangement joins TRBV11-2 to TRBJ1-3; 7 bases agree with TRBD1. The germline gives CDR1 SGHAT, CDR2 FQNNGV. V shed 2 bases and J 3 bases; nucleotides not matched to a gene: 10. This CDR3 is 17 amino acids long. The CDR3 loop reads CASSLQGGQVRGNTIYF. The CDR3, as DNA: TGTGCCAGCAGCTTACAGGGAGGACAGGTCCGTGGAAACACCATATATTTT.

The chain combines TRBV7-9 with TRBJ1-2, with 7 nucleotides matching TRBD1. Looked up from germline, CDR1 is SEHNR and CDR2 is FQNEAQ (reference sequence). The CDR3 has 14 amino acids. V shed 5 bases and J 6 bases; nucleotides not matched to a gene: 9. CDR3 in DNA: TGTGCCAGCAGCCAACAGGGGCTTGGGGATGGCTACACCTTC. This gives the protein CASSQQGLGDGYTF. Drawing the rest from reference TRBV7-9 and TRBJ1-2, the complete variable domain is DTGVSQNPRHKITKRGQNVTFRCDPISEHNRLYWYRQTLGQGPEFLTYFQNEAQLEKSRLLSDRFSAERPKGSFSTLEIQRTEQGDSAMYLCASSQQGLGDGYTFGSGTRLTVV.

This clonotype has ten or more counts. The chain is built from TRBV19 and TRBJ2-1; TRBD2 agrees at 10 bases. The germline gives CDR1 LNHDA, CDR2 SQIVND (reference sequence). The CDR3 is made up of 16 amino acids. V lost 6 bases and J lost 5; bases outside the gene matches: 10. The CDR3 coding sequence is TGTGCCAGTAGCCGGAGAGCGGGAGGGTCCCACAATGAGCAGTTCTTC. This sequence encodes CASSRRAGGSHNEQFF.

The rearrangement links TRBV10-3 to TRBJ1-2, with no clear D. The CDR3 loop spans 13 amino acids. The germline gives CDR1 ENHRY, CDR2 SYGVKD. V gave up 5 bases and J gave up 4 bases, with 11 bases separating them. CDR3 nucleotide sequence: TGTGCCATCAGTCCCGGCGGCCCCTATGGCTACACCTTC. It translates to CAISPGGPYGYTF.